The 18 T cell receptor beta chains in this list originate from one sample, sequenced in a study of blood T cell repertoires in COVID-19. TCRdb's copy holds only in-frame clones and misses some; the assay was immunoSEQ multiplex PCR. Of more than 200,000 clones listed, around nine tenths are singletons. Material: PBMCs or T cells enriched from blood (not recorded which). Source of these receptors: a woman aged 45 to 65 who had recovered from COVID-19.

The chain recombines TRBV7-9 with TRBJ1-2; 7 bases are shared with TRBD1. The germline gives CDR1 SEHNR, CDR2 FQNEAQ (reference sequence). This CDR3 has 19 residues. The junction had 25 bases not matched to a gene; V was cut back by 4 bases and J by 8 bases. The CDR3 DNA sequence: TGTGCCAGCAGCTCCCGATGGGGTGACAAGGGACAGCCGGAGGAAGGCTACACCTTC. Residues: CASSSRWGDKGQPEEGYTF.

The chain carries TRBV11-2 and TRBJ2-1; D is perhaps TRBD2 (5 bases). The V and J ends lost 8 bases and 8 bases respectively, with 22 bases between them. There are 15 residues in the CDR3. Germline V gives CDR1 SGHAT, CDR2 FQNNGV. The CDR3 DNA reads as TGTGCCAGCCACGTACGCCGGACGGGATTCGATGAGCAGTTCTTC. This encodes CASHVRRTGFDEQFF.

This chain joins TRBV4-1 and TRBJ2-1; 8 nucleotides match TRBD2. This CDR3 contains 16 residues. V was clipped by 1 base and J by 7 bases; unmatched bases: 9. Germline values: CDR1 MGHRA, CDR2 YSYEKL. CDR3 region: CASSQGTSLNENEQFF. The CDR3, as DNA: TGCGCCAGCAGCCAAGGGACTAGCCTTAATGAGAATGAGCAGTTCTTC.

CDR3 sequence (DNA): TGTGCCAGCAGCCAAGAGGGGACTAGCGGGGTAAAGACCCAGTACTTC. Its protein product is CASSQEGTSGVKTQYF. The gene calls are TRBV3-1 (or the pseudogene TRBV3-2) and TRBJ2-5; 13 nucleotides match TRBD2. The CDR3 totals 16 residues. V trimming: 0 bases; J trimming: 6 bases; junction bases outside the gene matches: 4. Germline CDR1 LGHDT, CDR2 YNNKEL (reference sequence).

The chain couples TRBV28 to TRBJ2-1, with TRBD2 matching 9 bases. Germline-derived CDR1 and CDR2 are MDHEN and SYDVKM. Trimming removed 11 bases from V and 7 bases from J; junction bases left unmatched: 6. This CDR3 has 12 amino acids. Here the CDR3 reads CAAGGPKNEQFF. In nucleotides, the CDR3 is TGTGCCGCGGGAGGGCCGAAAAATGAGCAGTTCTTC.

This clone is a singleton in its sample. The genes are TRBV6-2 or TRBV6-3 and TRBJ2-7; a possible D gene is TRBD1 (6 bases). There are 18 residues in the CDR3. Trimming took off 3 bases at V and 0 bases at J, with 21 bases between the two ends. CDR1 MNHEY and CDR2 SVGEGT come from the germline V gene. Here the CDR3 reads CASSYYPSGTQNSYEQYF. CDR3 nucleotide sequence: TGTGCCAGCAGTTATTATCCCTCCGGGACACAGAACTCCTACGAGCAGTACTTC.

This CDR3 is CASLTGTGNIGGYTF. CDR3 coding DNA: TGTGCCAGCCTCACCGGGACAGGGAATATCGGGGGCTACACCTTC. The chain joins TRBV2 to TRBJ1-2; TRBD1 matches at 9 bases. Germline-derived CDR1 and CDR2 are SNHLY and FYNNEI. Losses at the gene ends were 8 bases for V and 8 bases for J; bases not matched to a gene: 15. There are 15 residues in the CDR3.

This chain connects TRBV12-5 to TRBJ1-2; a possible D gene is TRBD1 (5 bases). The CDR3 has 13 residues. Looked up from germline, CDR1 is LGHNT and CDR2 is FRNRAP. V was clipped by 6 bases and J by 4 bases, with 12 bases between them. This chain's CDR3 is CASGAAGGYGYTF. The CDR3 bases are TGTGCTAGTGGCGCGGCCGGGGGCTATGGCTACACCTTC. Supplemented by reference TRBV12-5 and TRBJ1-2, the full variable domain reads DARVTQTPRHKVTEMGQEVTMRCQPILGHNTVFWYRQTMMQGLELLAYFRNRAPLDDSGMPKDRFSAEMPDATLATLKIQPSEPRDSAVYFCASGAAGGYGYTFGSGTRLTVV.

The CDR3 DNA sequence: TGTGCCAGCAGTTCGACATGGGCTTCCTACGAGCAGTACTTC. Its protein product is CASSSTWASYEQYF. The chain is built from TRBV28 and TRBJ2-7; D is unresolved. V was pared by 4 bases and J by 1 base, with 11 bases between. The CDR3 is made up of 14 amino acids. Per the germline V gene, CDR1 is MDHEN and CDR2 is SYDVKM.

V and J are TRBV11-2 and TRBJ1-6; D remains unclear. Germline CDR1 and CDR2: SGHAT and FQNNGV. V lost 7 bases and J 0 bases, leaving 13 bases between the germline ends. The CDR3 totals 16 residues. The CDR3 loop is CASTPRGSSYNSPLHF. The CDR3 DNA sequence: TGTGCCAGCACCCCTCGCGGGAGCTCCTATAATTCACCCCTCCACTTT.

The chain is built from TRBV28 and TRBJ1-2, with 9 bases identical to TRBD1. This CDR3 is built from 14 residues. Germline V gives CDR1 MDHEN, CDR2 SYDVKM. The ends lost 5 bases at V and 4 bases at J; junction bases unmatched: 5. The DNA for the CDR3 is TGTGCCAGCAGTAATACAGGGGGCAGCTATGGCTACACCTTC. Translated: CASSNTGGSYGYTF.

This chain joins TRBV14 and TRBJ2-1, with 13 bases aligning to TRBD2. Germline V gene data show CDR1 as SGHDN and CDR2 as FVKESK. The CDR3 loop spans 15 amino acids. Germline trimming cut 4 bases from V and 9 bases from J; bases unmatched to any gene: 6. The CDR3 DNA sequence: TGTGCCAGCAGCCGACCGGGACTAGCGGGATTTGAGCAGTTCTTC. It is translated as CASSRPGLAGFEQFF.

This chain uses TRBV2 with TRBJ2-7; D is ambiguous. Trimming left V 5 bases short and J 0 bases short, with 11 bases between. Germline CDR1 reads SNHLY; CDR2 reads FYNNEI. This CDR3 is 14 amino acids long. The CDR3 DNA sequence: TGTGCCAGCAGTACAGACCCCCTCTCCTACGAGCAGTACTTC. Residues: CASSTDPLSYEQYF.

The gene calls are TRBV29-1 and TRBJ1-3, with D possibly being TRBD1 (6 bases). Germline V gene sequence: CDR1 SQVTM, CDR2 ANQGSEA. V was clipped by 6 bases and J by 2 bases, with 14 bases between them. The CDR3 sequence is 14 residues long. Written as DNA, the CDR3 is TGCAGCGTCGCCCGGGGGGCGGCTGGAAACACCATATATTTT. Its translation: CSVARGAAGNTIYF. Using reference TRBV29-1 and TRBJ1-3 for the parts outside the CDR3, the full variable domain is SAVISQKPSRDICQRGTSLTIQCQVDSQVTMMFWYRQQPGQSLTLIATANQGSEATYESGFVIDKFPISRPNLTFSTLTVSNMSPEDSSIYLCSVARGAAGNTIYFGEGSWLTVV.

This clone showed up just once. The chain employs TRBV5-4 and TRBJ1-4; D remains unclear. The germline V and J ends were trimmed by 2 bases and 4 bases, with 6 bases remaining between them. This CDR3 region has 13 residues. Germline V CDR1 and CDR2: SGHNT, YYREEE (reference sequence). The DNA of the CDR3 is TGTGCCAGCAGCTTTTGGAGTAATGAAAAACTGTTTTTT. Amino acids: CASSFWSNEKLFF.

The V call is TRBV5-1, the J call TRBJ2-7; 15 nucleotides match TRBD2. The CDR3 extends over 15 amino acids. The J segment lost 3 bases and the V segment lost 4 bases, leaving 2 bases of the junction unmatched. CDR1 is SGHRS and CDR2 is YFSETQ in the germline V gene. CDR3 sequence reads: CASSTGLAGGYEQYF. Written as DNA, the CDR3 is TGCGCCAGCAGCACGGGACTAGCGGGAGGCTACGAGCAGTACTTC. Variable domain in full (rest from reference TRBV5-1 and TRBJ2-7): KAGVTQTPRYLIKTRGQQVTLSCSPISGHRSVSWYQQTPGQGLQFLFEYFSETQRNKGNFPGRFSGRQFSNSRSEMNVSTLELGDSALYLCASSTGLAGGYEQYFGPGTRLTVT.

This clone occurred once. The junction and the germline gene differ at one end; a read error may be behind it. The V and J genes are TRBV7-7 and TRBJ2-2; 10 bases agree with TRBD2. This CDR3 region has 13 residues. The germline CDR1 and CDR2 sequences are SSHAT and FNYEAQ (reference sequence). The CDR3 nucleotides are TGTGCTAGCAGAAGCGGGAGGGCCGGGGAGCTGTTTTTT. Translation: CASRSGRAGELFF.

The gene calls are TRBV9 and TRBJ2-5; 10 bases are shared with TRBD2. CDR3 length: 16 residues. Germline V lookup: CDR1 SGDLS, CDR2 YYNGEE. After removal of 0 bases from V and 5 bases from J, the junction contained 7 bases not matched to a gene. For the CDR3, the DNA is TGTGCCAGCAGCGTAGGGAGCGGGAGGGCCTGGGAGACCCAGTACTTC. Translated: CASSVGSGRAWETQYF.